These T cell receptor beta chains were read from a single sample in a study of blood T cell repertoires in COVID-19. Measured with immunoSEQ multiplex PCR; TCRdb has only the in-frame clones, and not every one. The repertoire holds approximately 190,000 clones, with roughly 80% as singletons. The sequencing input was PBMCs or T cells enriched from blood (not recorded which). The receptor source for this set is a man aged 35-49 years who had recovered from COVID-19. Each CDR3 is given with its conserved first and last residue. The D gene is left open where the match is weak. Some rows mark clone size as missing; the rest say once, few, many or name a class of expanded clone.

TRBJ1-1 | NA | TRBV3-1/TRBV3-2 | NA | CASSRTERTEAFF | TGTGCCAGCAGCCGTACGGAGAGGACTGAAGCTTTCTTT
TRBJ1-5 | NA | TRBV12-3/TRBV12-4 | NA | CASSLSRQPQHF | TGTGCCAGCAGTTTAAGCAGGCAGCCCCAGCATTTT
TRBJ1-2 | NA | TRBV4-3 | NA | CASSQDQGAGLGYGYTF | TGCGCCAGCAGCCAAGATCAGGGCGCTGGTCTCGGTTATGGCTACACCTTC
TRBJ1-5 | NA | TRBV5-1 | NA | CASSLGTGRSNQPQHF | TGCGCCAGCAGCTTGGGTACAGGTCGGAGCAATCAGCCCCAGCATTTT
TRBJ2-5 | TRBD2 | TRBV3-1/TRBV3-2 | NA | CASRLGTSGGETQYF | TGTGCCAGCAGATTAGGGACTAGCGGGGGTGAGACCCAGTACTTC
TRBJ1-1 | NA | TRBV12-3/TRBV12-4 | once | CASSPTGYTEAFF | TGTGCCAGCAGCCCCACAGGGTACACTGAAGCTTTCTTT
TRBJ1-1 | NA | TRBV5-5 | NA | CASSGRRRNTEAFF | TGTGCCAGCAGCGGGAGGAGGAGGAACACTGAAGCTTTCTTT
TRBJ1-2 | TRBD1 | TRBV5-1 | NA | CASSADRGEYGYTF | TGCGCCAGCAGCGCGGACAGGGGCGAGTATGGCTACACCTTC
TRBJ1-1 | NA | TRBV6-5 | NA | CASSYSRGITEAFF | TGTGCCAGCAGTTACTCGCGGGGAATCACTGAAGCTTTCTTT
TRBJ1-6 | NA | TRBV5-4 | few | CASSLTEDSPLHF | TGTGCCAGCAGCTTGACGGAGGATTCACCCCTCCACTTT
TRBJ2-2 | TRBD2 | TRBV19 | NA | CASSTGLAGALTGELFF | TGTGCCAGTAGTACCGGACTAGCGGGGGCGCTCACCGGGGAGCTGTTTTTT
TRBJ1-2 | NA | TRBV28 | NA | CASTPGAGYGYTF | TGTGCCAGCACCCCAGGGGCGGGCTATGGCTACACCTTC
TRBJ2-5 | NA | TRBV5-8 | NA | CASSLRTEETQYF | TGTGCCAGCAGCTTGAGGACAGAGGAGACCCAGTACTTC
TRBJ1-2 | TRBD1 | TRBV7-2 | NA | CASSPTGGGYGYTF | TGTGCCAGCAGTCCGACAGGGGGAGGCTATGGCTACACCTTC
TRBJ2-1 | TRBD1 | TRBV27 | NA | CASSLIGTGTYNEQFF | TGTGCCAGCAGTTTGATAGGGACAGGGACCTACAATGAGCAGTTCTTC
TRBJ1-6 | NA | TRBV30 | NA | CAWGKTRDNSPLHF | TGTGCCTGGGGGAAGACAAGAGATAATTCACCCCTCCACTTT
TRBJ2-3 | TRBD2 | TRBV13 | NA | CASSYGLAGVSSTDTQYF | TGTGCCAGCAGTTACGGACTAGCGGGGGTCTCAAGTACAGATACGCAGTATTTT
TRBJ1-2 | NA | TRBV19 | NA | CASSIGQLRGYTF | TGTGCCAGTAGTATAGGACAGTTGCGTGGCTACACCTTC
TRBJ1-1 | NA | TRBV2 | NA | CASSLTGTGSEAFF | TGTGCCAGCAGTCTGACAGGTACGGGGTCTGAAGCTTTCTTT
TRBJ1-1 | TRBD1 | TRBV5-4 | NA | CASSLGTGGSLSTEAFF | TGTGCCAGCAGCTTAGGGACAGGGGGCTCCCTTAGTACTGAAGCTTTCTTT
TRBJ2-1 | TRBD1 | TRBV5-4 | NA | CASSPQDRDHEQFF | TGTGCCAGCAGCCCCCAAGACAGGGATCATGAGCAGTTCTTC
TRBJ1-6 | TRBD1 | TRBV6-2/TRBV6-3 | NA | CASSYRGQPYNSPLHF | TGTGCCAGCAGTTACCGGGGACAGCCATATAATTCACCCCTCCACTTT
TRBJ2-3 | NA | TRBV7-3 | once | CASSSGVRSRSTDTQYF | TGTGCCAGCAGCTCGGGGGTCAGGTCCCGTAGCACAGATACGCAGTATTTT
TRBJ1-5 | NA | TRBV10-1 | NA | CASSESSGQPQHF | TGCGCCAGCAGTGAGTCGAGTGGTCAGCCCCAGCATTTT
TRBJ1-1 | TRBD1 | TRBV7-6 | NA | CASSSPPGGAGGRYTEAFF | TGTGCCAGCAGCTCCCCCCCCGGTGGGGCAGGGGGCCGGTACACTGAAGCTTTCTTT
TRBJ1-2 | NA | TRBV11-2 | NA | CASSPDRIYGYTF | TGTGCCAGCAGCCCAGACAGAATCTATGGCTACACCTTC
TRBJ1-2 | TRBD1 | TRBV6-5 | NA | CASSYSGDRGLEGYTF | TGTGCCAGCAGTTACTCGGGGGACAGGGGGCTAGAGGGCTACACCTTC
TRBJ1-2 | TRBD1 | TRBV5-5 | NA | CASSSPDRGHGYTF | TGTGCCAGCAGCTCACCGGACAGGGGGCACGGCTACACCTTC
TRBJ1-4 | TRBD1 | TRBV6-4 | NA | CASRDRGLEKLFF | TGTGCCAGCAGAGACAGGGGGCTTGAAAAACTGTTTTTT
TRBJ2-3 | TRBD2 | TRBV3-1/TRBV3-2 | NA | CASSTSGGWTDTQYF | TGTGCCAGCAGCACTAGCGGGGGGTGGACAGATACGCAGTATTTT
TRBJ2-2 | NA | TRBV21-1 | NA | CASSRDTGELFF | TGTGCCAGCAGCCGTGACACCGGGGAGCTGTTTTTT
TRBJ1-1 | NA | TRBV19 | NA | CASSIQGRRTEAFF | TGTGCCAGTAGTATCCAGGGGCGAAGGACTGAAGCTTTCTTT
TRBJ1-1 | TRBD1 | TRBV10-3 | NA | CATSPKDRGSGTEAFF | TGTGCCACAAGCCCAAAAGACAGGGGATCTGGCACTGAAGCTTTCTTT
TRBJ2-5 | TRBD2 | TRBV5-1 | NA | CASSAGTSGGSETQYF | TGCGCCAGCAGCGCCGGGACTAGCGGGGGTAGTGAGACCCAGTACTTC
TRBJ1-4 | NA | TRBV2 | NA | CASRAREIEKLFF | TGTGCCAGCAGGGCCAGGGAAATTGAAAAACTGTTTTTT
TRBJ1-2 | TRBD1 | TRBV13 | once | CASSQRTGYGYTF | TGTGCCAGCAGCCAGCGGACAGGGTATGGCTACACCTTC
TRBJ2-2 | TRBD2 | TRBV3-1/TRBV3-2 | NA | CASSQERGANTGELFF | TGTGCCAGCAGCCAAGAACGGGGGGCGAACACCGGGGAGCTGTTTTTT
TRBJ2-7 | NA | TRBV18 | few | CASSYSYEQYF | TGTGCCAGCTCGTACTCCTACGAGCAGTACTTC
TRBJ1-1 | NA | TRBV9 | NA | CASSVATNTEAFF | TGTGCCAGCAGCGTAGCTACGAACACTGAAGCTTTCTTT
TRBJ1-5 | NA | TRBV6-5 | NA | CASSYSRTKGDQPQHF | TGTGCCAGCAGTTACTCTAGAACCAAAGGGGATCAGCCCCAGCATTTT
TRBJ1-1 | NA | TRBV5-4 | once | CASSLVAGGTEAFF | TGTGCCAGCAGCTTGGTGGCGGGGGGCACTGAAGCTTTCTTT
TRBJ2-5 | TRBD1 | TRBV7-9 | NA | CASSSSPGGRETQYF | TGTGCCAGCAGTTCATCCCCAGGGGGCAGGGAGACCCAGTACTTC
TRBJ1-4 | TRBD1 | TRBV2 | once | CASGQESLNEKLFF | TGTGCCAGCGGACAGGAGAGCCTTAATGAAAAACTGTTTTTT
TRBJ1-2 | TRBD1 | TRBV10-3 | NA | CAIRGTGVGYGYTF | TGTGCCATCAGGGGGACAGGGGTTGGCTATGGCTACACCTTC
TRBJ1-2 | TRBD1 | TRBV11-2 | NA | CASSLEMTGGLPNYGYTF | TGTGCCAGCAGCTTGGAAATGACAGGGGGCCTACCAAACTATGGCTACACCTTC
TRBJ2-5 | NA | TRBV24-1 | NA | CATSDYGQGIETQYF | TGTGCCACCAGTGATTATGGGCAGGGAATAGAGACCCAGTACTTC
TRBJ1-1 | NA | TRBV3-1/TRBV3-2 | NA | CASSQETGRTEAFF | TGTGCCAGCAGCCAAGAAACGGGTCGCACTGAAGCTTTCTTT
TRBJ2-5 | TRBD2 | TRBV5-6 | NA | CASSGRAGGKTQYF | TGTGCCAGCAGCGGGAGGGCGGGGGGAAAGACCCAGTACTTC
TRBJ1-6 | TRBD1 | TRBV4-2 | NA | CASSQDIRDRGLLNSPLHF | TGTGCCAGCAGCCAAGATATCCGCGACAGGGGTCTCCTTAATTCACCCCTCCACTTT
TRBJ2-2 | NA | TRBV13 | NA | CASSRRQAGELFF | TGTGCCAGCAGCCGCAGACAGGCAGGGGAGCTGTTTTTT
TRBJ2-4 | NA | TRBV2 | NA | CASCPMLTAKNIQYF | TGTGCCAGCTGCCCGATGCTGACTGCCAAAAACATTCAGTACTTC
TRBJ2-7 | TRBD1 | TRBV7-9 | few | CASSFPGQGAMVTFEQYF | TGTGCCAGCAGCTTTCCGGGACAGGGGGCGATGGTTACTTTCGAGCAGTACTTC
TRBJ1-1 | TRBD1 | TRBV3-1/TRBV3-2 | once | CASSWRGQLNTEAFF | TGTGCCAGCAGCTGGAGGGGGCAGTTGAACACTGAAGCTTTCTTT
TRBJ2-1 | TRBD2 | TRBV2 | NA | CASKVATGGVWNEQFF | TGTGCCAGCAAGGTGGCTACCGGGGGGGTATGGAATGAGCAGTTCTTC
TRBJ2-2 | TRBD1 | TRBV2 | NA | CASSEEGAIIGELFF | TGTGCCAGCAGTGAAGAGGGGGCCATAATCGGGGAGCTGTTTTTT
TRBJ2-2 | TRBD1 | TRBV19 | NA | CASISRRQGTTGELFF | TGTGCCAGTATATCCCGCCGACAGGGGACCACCGGGGAGCTGTTTTTT
TRBJ2-5 | NA | TRBV29-1 | few | CSVESFQQETQYF | TGCAGCGTTGAGTCGTTCCAGCAAGAGACCCAGTACTTC
TRBJ2-3 | TRBD2 | TRBV10-1 | few | CASSEQRGALDTQYF | TGCGCCAGCAGTGAGCAGCGGGGGGCTCTAGATACGCAGTATTTT
TRBJ2-2 | TRBD1 | TRBV5-1 | NA | CASQSGQGNTGELFF | TGCGCCAGCCAATCGGGACAGGGGAACACCGGGGAGCTGTTTTTT
TRBJ2-1 | TRBD2 | TRBV6-5 | NA | CASSYRDYSAPDEQFF | TGTGCCAGCAGTTACCGGGACTACTCCGCCCCAGATGAGCAGTTCTTC